A single sample is the source of the 4 T cell receptor beta chains below, sequenced in a study of shared clonotypes between healthy human individuals. CD8 cells classed as naive were CD45RO-negative and positively selected for CCR7, excluding terminally differentiated effector memory CD45RA+ cells. Using immunoSEQ multiplex PCR, the repertoire was profiled, and TCRdb retains in-frame clones only, with some absent. The sample lists hundreds of thousands of clones, roughly 96% occurring once. The sample consisted of naive CD8+ T cells sorted from blood. These TCRs come from a woman aged 25 to 39 in good health.

V and J are TRBV19 and TRBJ2-2; 10 nucleotides align to TRBD2. V dropped 2 bases and J dropped 4; count of bases not matched to a gene: 7. Germline V gene sequence: CDR1 LNHDA, CDR2 SQIVND (reference sequence). The CDR3 is made up of 17 amino acids. The CDR3 DNA reads as TGTGCCAGTAGTATACTAGCGGGAGCTGAAGCCACCGGGGAGCTGTTTTTT. Its translation is CASSILAGAEATGELFF.

The chain is built from TRBV5-1 and TRBJ2-5, with D hard to call. Germline CDR1 SGHRS, CDR2 YFSETQ. The V gene lost 4 bases and the J gene lost 4 bases, with 8 bases spanning the gap. There are 12 residues in the CDR3. The CDR3 bases are TGCGCCAGCAGCCTTATAGGAGAGACCCAGTACTTC. Protein product: CASSLIGETQYF.

In its sample, this clone was seen once. The gene calls are TRBV7-9 and TRBJ1-4; 9 nucleotides line up with TRBD1. V lost 5 bases, J lost 8 bases, and 6 bases stayed unmatched. From germline, CDR1 is SEHNR and CDR2 FQNEAQ (reference sequence). The CDR3 spans 14 residues. DNA for the CDR3: TGTGCCAGCAGCCGCGGGACAGGGAGGGAAAAACTGTTTTTT. It is translated as CASSRGTGREKLFF.

About this clone: This specimen includes other DNA sequences encoding the same CDR3. The V call is TRBV6-5, the J call TRBJ2-7; 11 bases agree with TRBD2. CDR1 MNHEY and CDR2 SVGAGI come from the germline V gene. CDR3 length equals 15 residues. V lost 2 bases to trimming and J lost 0 bases; unmatched junction nucleotides: 0. This chain's CDR3 is CASSYTSGSSYEQYF. The CDR3 DNA sequence: TGTGCCAGCAGTTACACTAGCGGGAGCTCCTACGAGCAGTACTTC.